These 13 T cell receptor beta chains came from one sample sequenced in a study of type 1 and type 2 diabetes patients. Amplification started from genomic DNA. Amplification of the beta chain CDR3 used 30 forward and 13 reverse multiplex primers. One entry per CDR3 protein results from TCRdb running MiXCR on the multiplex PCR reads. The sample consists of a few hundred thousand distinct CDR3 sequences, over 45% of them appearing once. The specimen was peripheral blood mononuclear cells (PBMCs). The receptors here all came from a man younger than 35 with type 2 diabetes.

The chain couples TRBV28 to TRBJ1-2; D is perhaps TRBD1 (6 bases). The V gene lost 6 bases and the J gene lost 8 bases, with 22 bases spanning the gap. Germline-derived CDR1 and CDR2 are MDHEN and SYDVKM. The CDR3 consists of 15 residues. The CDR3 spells CASRRTDTGLGGYTF. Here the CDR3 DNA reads TGTGCCAGCAGGAGGACGGATACAGGGCTTGGAGGCTACACCTTC.

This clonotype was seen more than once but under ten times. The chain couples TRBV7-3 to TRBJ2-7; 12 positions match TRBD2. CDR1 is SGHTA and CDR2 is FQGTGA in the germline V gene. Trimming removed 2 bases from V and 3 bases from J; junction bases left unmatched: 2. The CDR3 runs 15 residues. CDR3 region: CASSLGLAGSYEQYF. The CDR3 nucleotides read TGTGCCAGCAGCTTAGGACTAGCGGGGAGCTACGAGCAGTACTTC.

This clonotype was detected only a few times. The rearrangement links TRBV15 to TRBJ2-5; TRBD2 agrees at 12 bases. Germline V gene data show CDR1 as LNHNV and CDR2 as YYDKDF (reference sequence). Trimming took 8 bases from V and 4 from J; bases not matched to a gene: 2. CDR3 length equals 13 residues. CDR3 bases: TGTGCCACCGCGGGACTAGCGGGAGAGACCCAGTACTTC. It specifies CATAGLAGETQYF.

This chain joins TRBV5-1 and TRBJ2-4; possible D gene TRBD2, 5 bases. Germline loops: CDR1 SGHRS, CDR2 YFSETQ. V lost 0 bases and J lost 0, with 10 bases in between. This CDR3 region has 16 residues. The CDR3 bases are TGCGCCAGCAGCTTGGACTCTAGCCTAGCCAAAAACATTCAGTACTTC. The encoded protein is CASSLDSSLAKNIQYF.

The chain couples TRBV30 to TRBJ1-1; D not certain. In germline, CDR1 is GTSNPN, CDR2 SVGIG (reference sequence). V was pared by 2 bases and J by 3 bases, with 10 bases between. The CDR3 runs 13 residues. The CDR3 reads CAWSRPGDTEAFF. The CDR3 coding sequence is TGTGCCTGGAGTAGACCTGGGGACACTGAAGCTTTCTTT. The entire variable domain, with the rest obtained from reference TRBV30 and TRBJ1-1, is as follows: SQTIHQWPATLVQPVGSPLSLECTVEGTSNPNLYWYRQAAGRGLQLLFYSVGIGQISSEVPQNLSASRPQDRQFILSSKKLLLSDSGFYLCAWSRPGDTEAFFGQGTRLTVV.

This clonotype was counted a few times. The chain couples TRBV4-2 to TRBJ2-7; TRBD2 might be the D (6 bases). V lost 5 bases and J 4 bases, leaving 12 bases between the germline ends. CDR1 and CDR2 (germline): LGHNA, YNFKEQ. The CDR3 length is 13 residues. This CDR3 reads CASSNPGSYEQYF. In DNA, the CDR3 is TGTGCCAGCAGCAACCCCGGGAGTTACGAGCAGTACTTC.

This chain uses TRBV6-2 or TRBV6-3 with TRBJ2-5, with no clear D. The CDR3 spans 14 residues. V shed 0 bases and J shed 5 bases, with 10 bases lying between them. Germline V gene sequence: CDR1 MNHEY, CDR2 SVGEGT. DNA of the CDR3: TGTGCCAGCAGTTACTCGAGCAGGTCGGAGACCCAGTACTTC. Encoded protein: CASSYSSRSETQYF.

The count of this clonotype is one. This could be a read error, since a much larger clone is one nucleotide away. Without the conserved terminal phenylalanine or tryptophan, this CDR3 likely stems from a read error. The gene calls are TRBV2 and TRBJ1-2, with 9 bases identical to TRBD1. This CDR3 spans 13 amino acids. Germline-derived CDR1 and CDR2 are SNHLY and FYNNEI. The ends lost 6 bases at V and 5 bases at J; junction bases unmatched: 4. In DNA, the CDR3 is TGTGCCAGCAGCTCCGGACAGGGGTATGGCTACACCCTC. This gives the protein CASSSGQGYGYTL.

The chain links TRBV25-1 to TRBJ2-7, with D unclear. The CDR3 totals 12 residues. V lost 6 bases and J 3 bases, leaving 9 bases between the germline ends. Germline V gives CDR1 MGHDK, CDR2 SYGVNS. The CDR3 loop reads CASRSRVYEQYF. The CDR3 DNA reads TGTGCCAGCAGGTCCCGGGTCTACGAGCAGTACTTC.

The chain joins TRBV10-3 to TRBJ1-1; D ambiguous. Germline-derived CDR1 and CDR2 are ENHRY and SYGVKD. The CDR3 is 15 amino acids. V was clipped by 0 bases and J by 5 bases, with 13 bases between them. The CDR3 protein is CAISESTPRGTEAFF. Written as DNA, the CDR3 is TGTGCCATCAGTGAGTCGACCCCCAGAGGGACTGAAGCTTTCTTT.

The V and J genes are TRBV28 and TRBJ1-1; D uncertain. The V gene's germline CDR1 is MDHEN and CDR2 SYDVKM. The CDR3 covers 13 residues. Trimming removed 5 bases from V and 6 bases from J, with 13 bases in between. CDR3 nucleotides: TGTGCCAGCAGTGTTTTAAGTATACCTGAAGCTTTCTTT. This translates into CASSVLSIPEAFF.

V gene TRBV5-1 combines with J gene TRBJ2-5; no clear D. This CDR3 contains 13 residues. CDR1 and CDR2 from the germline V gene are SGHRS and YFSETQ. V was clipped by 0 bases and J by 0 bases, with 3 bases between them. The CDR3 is CASSLENQETQYF. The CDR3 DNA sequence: TGCGCCAGCAGCTTGGAGAACCAAGAGACCCAGTACTTC.

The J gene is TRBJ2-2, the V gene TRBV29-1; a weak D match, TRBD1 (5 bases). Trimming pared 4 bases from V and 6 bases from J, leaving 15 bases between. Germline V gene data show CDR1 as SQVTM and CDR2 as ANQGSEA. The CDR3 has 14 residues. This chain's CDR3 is CSVAPLVGAGELFF. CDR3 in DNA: TGCAGCGTTGCCCCCTTAGTAGGGGCCGGGGAGCTGTTTTTT.